The entry that follows covers one T cell receptor (beta chain) sequence. What it binds is not known. The data were obtained in a study of PD-1 blockade in classical Hodgkin lymphoma. General observations from the study: The baseline diversity of complete responders showed similarity to that of newly diagnosed patients.

From germline, CDR1 is SGHNT and CDR2 YYREEE (reference sequence). Trimming cost V 7 bases and J 8 bases, with 21 bases left between them. The CDR3 spans 15 residues. In every patient, relapse followed autologous stem cell transplantation, while exposure to brentuximab vedotin differed. Using immunoSEQ multiplex PCR, the repertoire was profiled, and TCRdb retains in-frame clones only, with some absent. This sample has around 43,000 clones, with around 80% found just once. The sequence was obtained from a human donor with classical Hodgkin lymphoma. The rearrangement links TRBV5-4 to TRBJ1-4; a weak D match, TRBD1 (5 bases). This specimen was peripheral blood mononuclear cells (PBMCs), taken at baseline. This CDR3 reads CASGSGTRGDEKLFF. The CDR3 nucleotides are TGTGCCAGCGGATCCGGGACCCGCGGCGACGAAAAACTGTTTTTT.